Listed here are 16 T cell receptor beta chains from one sample, sequenced in a study of T cells in Graves' hyperthyroidism and ophthalmopathy. Using RNA transcripts as the source, TCR beta CDR3 regions were amplified. When the TCR CDR3 underwent first-round RT-PCR, the HTBI primer set was used. One entry per CDR3 protein results from TCRdb running MiXCR on the multiplex PCR reads. Altogether about 560,000 distinct CDR3 sequences are present, 16% being singletons, with the ten largest covering 18%. Material for sequencing was blood. The receptors here all came from a woman younger than 30 with Graves' hyperthyroidism.

This clonotype was detected ten times or more. The CDR3 protein is CSAPRPNQPQHF. The CDR3 DNA follows: TGCAGTGCCCCCAGACCCAATCAGCCCCAGCATTTT. This chain uses TRBV20-1 with TRBJ1-5; D gene unclear. The CDR3 is 12 residues long. Trimming cost V 6 bases and J 3 bases, with 9 bases left between them. The V gene's germline CDR1 is DFQATT and CDR2 SNEGSKA (reference sequence).

This clonotype turned up a few times. This rearrangement joins TRBV20-1 to TRBJ1-1; possibly TRBD1 for D (5 bases). With 1 base removed from V and 11 bases from J, the gap between germline ends came to 17 bases. The CDR3 spans 13 residues. CDR1 and CDR2 from the germline V gene are DFQATT and SNEGSKA (reference sequence). The CDR3 spells CSARAPGRLGAFF. The CDR3 DNA reads TGCAGTGCTAGAGCTCCGGGACGACTGGGGGCTTTCTTT.

This clonotype was counted many times. The chain recombines TRBV6-2 or TRBV6-3 with TRBJ2-1, with D possibly being TRBD1 (6 bases). Between the trimmed V and J ends, which lost 6 bases and 4 bases, there was a span of 13 bases. This CDR3 contains 14 residues. Germline V gives CDR1 MNHEY, CDR2 SVGEGT. This chain's CDR3 is CASSRTDSYNEQFF. The CDR3 DNA is TGTGCCAGCAGCCGGACAGATTCGTACAATGAGCAGTTCTTC.

The table lists this clonotype with many counts. The chain employs TRBV5-1 and TRBJ2-7; D may correspond to TRBD1 or TRBD2 (5 bases each). Germline CDR1 reads SGHRS; CDR2 reads YFSETQ. Trimming left V 3 bases short and J 5 bases short, with 12 bases between. CDR3 size: 13 residues. The chain's CDR3 is CASSSPGTDEQYF. DNA of the CDR3: TGCGCCAGCAGCTCGCCAGGGACCGACGAGCAGTACTTC.

Only a few counts were recorded for this clonotype. This chain uses TRBV4-2 with TRBJ2-7; D gene ambiguous. This CDR3 region has 13 residues. V lost 8 bases and J lost 0, with 11 bases in between. In germline, CDR1 is LGHNA, CDR2 YNFKEQ. As DNA, the CDR3 is TGTGCCAGCGCCGACATGAACTCCTACGAGCAGTACTTC. Its translation: CASADMNSYEQYF.

J is TRBJ1-2 and V is TRBV29-1; D unclear. V dropped 0 bases and J dropped 7 bases, with 12 bases sitting between them. CDR3 length equals 13 residues. The germline V gene has CDR1 SQVTM and CDR2 ANQGSEA. CDR3 loop: CSVEDQAGGGYTF. As DNA, the CDR3 is TGCAGCGTTGAAGATCAAGCAGGAGGTGGCTACACCTTC.

Note on this clonotype: The CDR3 does not end in the conserved phenylalanine or tryptophan, so this is likely a read error. V gene TRBV9 combines with J gene TRBJ2-7; D perhaps matches TRBD2 (6 bases). This CDR3 is built from 14 residues. Germline V gives CDR1 SGDLS, CDR2 YYNGEE. The V gene lost 0 bases and the J gene lost 4 bases, with 11 bases spanning the gap. The CDR3 is CASSVAAGGYEQYL. The CDR3 DNA reads as TGTGCCAGCAGCGTAGCGGCTGGAGGGTACGAGCAGTACCTC.

As to this clonotype: It may be a read error: a sequence one base away is much more abundant. No conserved phenylalanine or tryptophan ends this CDR3, so it is likely a read error. The rearrangement links TRBV18 to TRBJ2-5; weak D call: TRBD2 (6 bases). CDR3 length equals 15 residues. Trimming took 3 bases from V and 2 from J, leaving 13 bases between them. From germline, CDR1 is KGHSH and CDR2 LQKENI. In DNA form, the CDR3 reads TGTGCCAGCTCACCCCGACCTGCGGGACAAGAGACCCAGTACTCC. Protein product: CASSPRPAGQETQYS.

This clonotype appeared many times. The V call is TRBV27, the J call TRBJ2-5; 7 nucleotides line up with TRBD2. The CDR3 is 14 amino acids. Germline loops: CDR1 MNHEY, CDR2 SMNVEV (reference sequence). V was clipped by 6 bases and J by 5 bases; unmatched bases: 9. CDR3 nucleotides: TGTGCCAGCAGCTGGAGCGGGGCCGGGGAGACCCAGTACTTC. This encodes CASSWSGAGETQYF.

The chain uses TRBV27 and TRBJ1-6; tentative D call: TRBD1 (6 bases). With 6 bases removed from V and 2 bases from J, the gap between germline ends came to 17 bases. CDR3 length: 17 residues. Germline V gene data show CDR1 as MNHEY and CDR2 as SMNVEV (reference sequence). The CDR3 coding sequence is TGTGCCAGCAGGGAGGCAATCAGGGGCCCCTATAATTCACCCCTCCACTTT. It codes for CASREAIRGPYNSPLHF.

Worth noting for this clonotype: A much larger clonotype is one base distant, so this may be a read error. The V and J genes are TRBV20-1 and TRBJ2-1; 7 nucleotides line up with TRBD2. The CDR3 covers 14 residues. Germline V gives CDR1 DFQATT, CDR2 SNEGSKA (reference sequence). V shed 3 bases, J shed 4 bases, and the junction held 6 bases outside the gene matches. This chain's CDR3 is CSASTASGYNEQFF. The CDR3 DNA is TGCAGTGCTAGTACGGCTAGCGGATACAATGAGCAGTTCTTC.

This clonotype was seen a handful of times. This chain connects TRBV6-1 to TRBJ2-7; TRBD2 might be the D (5 bases). The CDR3 runs to 14 residues. Between the trimmed V and J ends, which lost 5 bases and 3 bases, there was a span of 14 bases. The germline gives CDR1 MNHNS, CDR2 SASEGT. DNA for the CDR3: TGTGCCAGCAGTCATGAGGGTCGGTACTACGAGCAGTACTTC. Translated, it gives CASSHEGRYYEQYF.

This clonotype has a count of ten or more. J is TRBJ2-1 and V is TRBV12-3 or TRBV12-4, with D perhaps matching TRBD1 (6 bases). This CDR3 contains 13 residues. V gave up 7 bases and J gave up 6 bases, with 13 bases separating them. The CDR3 loop reads CASNGEGGNEQFF. CDR3 sequence (DNA): TGTGCCAGCAACGGAGAAGGGGGCAATGAGCAGTTCTTC.

A note on this clonotype: At one end, the junction sequence differs from germline, possibly due to a read error. The chain is built from TRBV6-2 or TRBV6-3 and TRBJ2-3; TRBD1 might be the D (6 bases). Germline V lookup: CDR1 MNHEY, CDR2 SVGEGT. The length of the CDR3 is 14 residues. Here the CDR3 DNA reads TGTGCCAGCAGCGACGCCCACCCGACAGGTACGCAGTATTTT. Translating gives CASSDAHPTGTQYF.

The chain has TRBV19 and TRBJ2-3; the match to TRBD2 covers 10 bases. The length of the CDR3 is 15 residues. Germline V CDR1 and CDR2: LNHDA, SQIVND (reference sequence). V shed 7 bases and J 2 bases; nucleotides not matched to a gene: 6. The CDR3 spells CASTRTSGITDTQYF. The CDR3 region has the DNA TGTGCCAGTACCAGGACTAGCGGTATCACAGATACGCAGTATTTT.

V usage is TRBV2 and J usage is TRBJ1-6, with D tentatively TRBD1 (6 bases). V was pared by 7 bases and J by 7 bases, with 17 bases between. This CDR3 comprises 15 residues. Per germline, CDR1 SNHLY and CDR2 FYNNEI. CDR3 nucleotide sequence: TGTGCCAGCACCATGGCCCATCAGGGGAATTCACCCCTCCACTTT. It yields the protein CASTMAHQGNSPLHF.